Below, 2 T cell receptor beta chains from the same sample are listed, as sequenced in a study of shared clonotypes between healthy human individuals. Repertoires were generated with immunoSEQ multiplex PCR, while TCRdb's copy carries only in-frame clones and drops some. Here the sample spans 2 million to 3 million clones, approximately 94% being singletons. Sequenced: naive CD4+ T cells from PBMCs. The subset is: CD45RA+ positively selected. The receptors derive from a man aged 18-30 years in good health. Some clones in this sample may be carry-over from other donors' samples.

CDR3 sequence: CASSFPGAEDYGYTF. In DNA, the CDR3 is TGTGCCAGCAGCTTCCCCGGGGCGGAGGACTATGGCTACACCTTC. The V call is TRBV9, the J call TRBJ1-2, with a tentative D call TRBD1 (5 bases). The germline V gene has CDR1 SGDLS and CDR2 YYNGEE. The V end was cut by 4 bases, the J end by 3 bases, with 16 bases between. This CDR3 has 15 residues.

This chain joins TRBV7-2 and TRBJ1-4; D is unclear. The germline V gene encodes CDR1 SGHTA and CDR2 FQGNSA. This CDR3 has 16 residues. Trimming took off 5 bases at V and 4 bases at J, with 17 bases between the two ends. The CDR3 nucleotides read TGTGCCAGCAGCGCCTCCCCCAGGAGCCTTAATGAAAAACTGTTTTTT. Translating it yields CASSASPRSLNEKLFF.